This TCR beta chain emerged from a study of control samples from healthy donors and cancer patients. TCRdb keeps only in-frame clones here, not all; method: immunoSEQ multiplex PCR. The sample includes some 200,000 clones, around 93% seen only once; the top ten take almost 1.5%. With V trimmed by 1 base and J by 2 bases, 1 base remained unmatched. In germline, CDR1 is SGHNT, CDR2 YYREEE (reference sequence). This CDR3 has 15 residues. The rearrangement links TRBV5-4 to TRBJ2-3; 10 nucleotides line up with TRBD2. Sequences were obtained from blood. The TCR was taken from a man aged 18 to 30 in good health. Here the CDR3 DNA reads TGTGCCAGCAGCTTGAGCGGGGGGGACACAGATACGCAGTATTTT. Amino acids: CASSLSGGDTDTQYF.